The next 28 T cell receptor beta chains were all read from a single sample in a study of cytomegalovirus exposure and HLA in healthy donors. PCR primers comprised 60 Vbeta and 13 Jbeta primers. Some clones are missing from TCRdb's copy, which holds only in-frame ones; the method was immunoSEQ multiplex PCR. The sample includes 140,000 to 150,000 clones, roughly 62% of them seen just once. The source material was PBMCs. These TCRs come from a man aged 55 to 70 in good health and CMV-seronegative.

The chain combines TRBV10-3 with TRBJ1-2; TRBD1 matches 9 bases. Germline CDR1 ENHRY, CDR2 SYGVKD. Germline trimming cut 5 bases from V and 2 bases from J; bases unmatched to any gene: 3. CDR3 length: 14 amino acids. The CDR3 nucleotides read TGTGCCATCAGTACCGGACAGGGGAACTATGGCTACACCTTC. Translated, it gives CAISTGQGNYGYTF.

This clone turned up a few times. This same CDR3 is encoded by further DNA sequences in the sample. This chain joins TRBV4-3 and TRBJ1-1; 7 bases are shared with TRBD1. The CDR3 length is 14 residues. Germline CDR1 reads LGHNA; CDR2 reads YSLEER. V shed 0 bases, J shed 11 bases, and the junction held 9 bases outside the gene matches. CDR3 DNA: TGCGCCAGCAGCCAAGATTTAGGGCAGGGGGAGGCTTTCTTT. Its protein product is CASSQDLGQGEAFF.

The rearrangement uses TRBV29-1 and TRBJ1-1; 9 bases match TRBD1. V was pared by 6 bases and J by 6 bases, with 2 bases of the junction left unmatched. Germline CDR1 is SQVTM and CDR2 is ANQGSEA. The CDR3 runs 11 residues. The CDR3 sequence is CSVRTGAEAFF. In DNA, the CDR3 is TGCAGCGTCCGGACAGGGGCTGAAGCTTTCTTT.

J is TRBJ2-7 and V is TRBV7-9, with 9 bases aligning to TRBD2. The CDR3 totals 14 residues. V lost 5 bases and J lost 4; bases outside the gene matches: 6. Germline CDR1 reads SEHNR; CDR2 reads FQNEAQ (reference sequence). CDR3 DNA: TGTGCCAGCAGCCCGACTAGCGGAACTTACGAGCAGTACTTC. Amino acid sequence: CASSPTSGTYEQYF.

The chain carries TRBV7-3 and TRBJ2-1; TRBD2 agrees at 10 bases. Germline V gene data show CDR1 as SGHTA and CDR2 as FQGTGA. The junction had 4 bases not matched to a gene; V was cut back by 0 bases and J by 2 bases. This CDR3 contains 17 residues. CDR3 residues: CASSLTFSGRTYNEQFF. The CDR3 DNA reads as TGTGCCAGCAGCTTAACGTTTAGCGGGAGGACCTACAATGAGCAGTTCTTC.

This clone was seen only a few times. The chain couples TRBV5-6 to TRBJ2-2, with 14 bases matching TRBD2. CDR1 is SGHDT, CDR2 YYEEEE, per germline. The V and J ends lost 1 base and 6 bases, in that order; junction bases with no gene match: 8. This CDR3 has 18 residues. The CDR3 sequence is CASSLLRLAGGGAGELFF. CDR3 bases: TGTGCCAGCAGCTTGTTGCGACTAGCGGGAGGGGGTGCCGGGGAGCTGTTTTTT.

This clone appeared a few times. This chain joins TRBV28 and TRBJ2-1, with no clear D. The ends were cut back, 8 bases at V and 3 bases at J, with 11 bases in the middle. The CDR3 is made up of 13 amino acids. CDR1 is MDHEN and CDR2 is SYDVKM in the germline V gene. The CDR3 region has the DNA TGTGCCAGCCTCGCGTTGGTCTACAATGAGCAGTTCTTC. As protein: CASLALVYNEQFF.

This chain links TRBV27 with TRBJ1-4; TRBD1 aligns across 7 bases. V shed 4 bases, J shed 0 bases, and the junction held 5 bases outside the gene matches. The CDR3 covers 16 residues. Looked up from germline, CDR1 is MNHEY and CDR2 is SMNVEV (reference sequence). The CDR3 loop reads CASSSDRRATNEKLFF. CDR3 DNA sequence: TGTGCCAGCAGTTCGGACAGGCGGGCAACTAATGAAAAACTGTTTTTT.

This clone showed up just a few times. The genes are TRBV5-1 and TRBJ2-6; TRBD1 matches 8 bases. V was pared by 0 bases and J by 7 bases, with 3 bases of the junction left unmatched. Germline loops: CDR1 SGHRS, CDR2 YFSETQ. The CDR3 is made up of 15 amino acids. The CDR3 loop is CASSLDRGAANVLTF. In DNA, the CDR3 is TGCGCCAGCAGCTTGGACAGGGGGGCAGCCAACGTCCTGACTTTC.

The V call is TRBV25-1, the J call TRBJ1-1; D gene unclear. CDR3 length: 17 residues. Trimming took 4 bases from V and 6 from J, leaving 24 bases between them. The V gene's germline CDR1 is MGHDK and CDR2 SYGVNS. The CDR3 loop reads CASSGPSGGRAVPEAFF. CDR3 sequence (DNA): TGTGCCAGCAGTGGGCCTTCGGGTGGGCGGGCGGTACCTGAAGCTTTCTTT.

V and J are TRBV11-2 and TRBJ2-7; tentative D call: TRBD2 (5 bases). Per germline, CDR1 SGHAT and CDR2 FQNNGV. The V end lost 3 bases, the J end lost 2 bases, and 11 bases lay between the germline ends. This CDR3 has 14 residues. The CDR3 DNA sequence: TGTGCCAGCAGCTTCTATAGCGTACCCTACGAGCAGTACTTC. It encodes CASSFYSVPYEQYF.

This chain uses TRBV7-9 with TRBJ2-7; possible D gene TRBD2, 6 bases. Trimming took 4 bases from V and 3 from J, leaving 16 bases between them. CDR1 and CDR2 from the germline V gene are SEHNR and FQNEAQ (reference sequence). The CDR3 loop spans 15 amino acids. CDR3 in DNA: TGTGCCAGCAGCTCCTCTAGCGTCCTATACTACGAGCAGTACTTC. This translates into CASSSSSVLYYEQYF.

The V gene is TRBV5-4, the J gene TRBJ1-4, with 8 bases identical to TRBD1. The CDR3 is made up of 13 amino acids. The germline V gene has CDR1 SGHNT and CDR2 YYREEE (reference sequence). V was pared by 1 base and J by 8 bases, with 1 base of the junction left unmatched. In DNA, the CDR3 is TGTGCCAGCAGCTTGCGACAGGGGGAAAAACTGTTTTTT. Translated: CASSLRQGEKLFF.

This clone appeared a few times. This rearrangement joins TRBV6-1 to TRBJ1-2, with 9 bases identical to TRBD1. This CDR3 comprises 17 residues. CDR1 is MNHNS, CDR2 SASEGT, per germline. With V trimmed by 1 base and J by 4 bases, 10 bases remained unmatched. CDR3: CASSEVLGGQGFYGYTF. The CDR3 DNA sequence: TGTGCCAGCAGTGAAGTATTGGGTGGACAGGGGTTCTATGGCTACACCTTC.

The gene calls are TRBV7-9 and TRBJ2-1; 14 bases are a match to TRBD2. The J segment lost 8 bases and the V segment lost 7 bases, leaving 4 bases of the junction unmatched. Germline V gene lookup returns CDR1 SEHNR and CDR2 FQNEAQ (reference sequence). The CDR3 has 14 amino acids. CDR3 loop: CASIQTSGRDEQFF. In DNA, the CDR3 is TGTGCCAGCATCCAGACTAGCGGGAGGGATGAGCAGTTCTTC.

This chain links TRBV28 with TRBJ2-3; unclear D gene. Trimming removed 7 bases from V and 2 bases from J, with 13 bases in between. The germline gives CDR1 MDHEN, CDR2 SYDVKM. The CDR3 contains 14 residues. The CDR3 DNA is TGTGCCAGCATCGCAAATAGTTACACAGATACGCAGTATTTT. It encodes CASIANSYTDTQYF.

Note on this clone: A junction end diverges from the germline sequence, so it may reflect a read error. This sequence joins TRBV6-5 and TRBJ1-6; 7 nucleotides match TRBD1. The CDR3 loop spans 12 amino acids. Germline CDR1 and CDR2: MNHEY and SVGAGI. The CDR3, as DNA: TGTGCCAGCAGTTCCCCGGGGACAGCCGCATTATTT. Translated: CASSSPGTAALF.

This chain uses TRBV4-1 with TRBJ2-4, with a possible D match to TRBD2 (6 bases). Germline CDR1 is MGHRA and CDR2 is YSYEKL. CDR3 length: 18 amino acids. V was cut by 1 base and J by 2 bases, with 18 bases left in between. CDR3 loop: CASSQAEVGGTTKNIQYF. Here the CDR3 DNA reads TGCGCCAGCAGCCAAGCCGAAGTAGGCGGGACGACCAAAAACATTCAGTACTTC.

DNA for the CDR3: TGTGCCAGCAGTTATCCCGGGACAGCCTATGGCTACACCTTC. Encoded protein: CASSYPGTAYGYTF. The chain links TRBV28 to TRBJ1-2; 7 bases align to TRBD1. Germline V gives CDR1 MDHEN, CDR2 SYDVKM. Trimming took 4 bases from V and 4 from J; bases not matched to a gene: 6. CDR3 length: 14 residues.

The chain combines TRBV15 with TRBJ2-5, with 11 bases that match TRBD2. The germline CDR1 and CDR2 sequences are LNHNV and YYDKDF (reference sequence). The CDR3 totals 17 residues. V was pared by 1 base and J by 5 bases, with 9 bases of the junction left unmatched. DNA for the CDR3: TGTGCCACCAGCAGAGGGGGACTAGCGGTAGCAGGGGAGACCCAGTACTTC. Translating gives CATSRGGLAVAGETQYF.

The chain joins TRBV7-9 to TRBJ2-2; no clear D. The ends were cut back, 5 bases at V and 7 bases at J, with 11 bases in the middle. Germline lookup yields CDR1 SEHNR and CDR2 FQNEAQ (reference sequence). The CDR3 consists of 13 residues. The CDR3 nucleotides read TGTGCCAGCAGCACCGAGGTTATCGGGGAGCTGTTTTTT. Amino acid sequence: CASSTEVIGELFF.

The V and J genes are TRBV2 and TRBJ1-5, with a possible D match to TRBD1 (5 bases). From germline, CDR1 is SNHLY and CDR2 FYNNEI. The CDR3 runs to 13 residues. Trimming shortened V by 8 bases and J by 2 bases, and 10 bases separated the two germline ends. The CDR3 DNA reads as TGTGCCAGCGGAACCAGGGGCAATCAGCCCCAGCATTTT. This encodes CASGTRGNQPQHF.

The rearrangement links TRBV6-1 to TRBJ1-6; the match to TRBD1 covers 9 bases. Per the germline V gene, CDR1 is MNHNS and CDR2 is SASEGT. Losses at the gene ends were 0 bases for V and 5 bases for J; bases not matched to a gene: 8. This CDR3 comprises 18 residues. CDR3 in amino acids: CASSEASEGTGHNSPLHF. Here the CDR3 DNA reads TGTGCCAGCAGTGAAGCATCCGAGGGGACAGGGCATAATTCACCCCTCCACTTT.

The chain has TRBV7-6 and TRBJ1-2, with 9 bases lining up with TRBD1. Germline V gives CDR1 SGHVS, CDR2 FNYEAQ. The J segment lost 3 bases and the V segment lost 3 bases, leaving 8 bases of the junction unmatched. This CDR3 is 16 amino acids long. CDR3 DNA sequence: TGTGCCAGCAGCTTTAGCCCCGGGGACAGGGACTATGGCTACACCTTC. Residues: CASSFSPGDRDYGYTF.

This clone has just one count. This chain links TRBV9 with TRBJ2-3, with TRBD1 as a possible D gene (6 bases). The CDR3 loop spans 13 amino acids. The germline V gene has CDR1 SGDLS and CDR2 YYNGEE. The V gene lost 4 bases and the J gene lost 3 bases, with 9 bases spanning the gap. As DNA, the CDR3 is TGTGCCAGCAGCAACAGGGAAACAGATACGCAGTATTTT. This encodes CASSNRETDTQYF.

The V and J genes are TRBV15 and TRBJ1-1, with 7 bases fitting TRBD1. Germline CDR1 and CDR2: LNHNV and YYDKDF (reference sequence). The length of the CDR3 is 17 residues. The trim removed 0 bases at V and 0 bases at J, leaving 7 bases unmatched. The CDR3 reads CATSRDRGVSMNTEAFF. CDR3 nucleotide sequence: TGTGCCACCAGCAGAGACAGGGGGGTTAGTATGAACACTGAAGCTTTCTTT.

This chain uses TRBV30 with TRBJ2-7, with 7 bases matching TRBD1. The germline gives CDR1 GTSNPN, CDR2 SVGIG (reference sequence). The CDR3 length is 16 residues. V was pared by 3 bases and J by 2 bases, with 13 bases of the junction left unmatched. As DNA, the CDR3 is TGTGCCTGGAGCGACACCGGGACAGAGCTAACCTACGAGCAGTACTTC. Its protein product is CAWSDTGTELTYEQYF.

The rearrangement links TRBV19 to TRBJ2-1; D is unclear. Germline CDR1 reads LNHDA; CDR2 reads SQIVND (reference sequence). V lost 3 bases to trimming and J lost 5 bases, with 20 bases between them. The CDR3 covers 17 residues. The CDR3 is CASSIPPFLGRDNEQFF. The DNA for the CDR3 is TGTGCCAGTAGTATTCCCCCTTTCCTTGGTAGAGACAATGAGCAGTTCTTC. Full variable domain (rest looked up from reference TRBV19 and TRBJ2-1): DGGITQSPKYLFRKEGQNVTLSCEQNLNHDAMYWYRQDPGQGLRLIYYSQIVNDFQKGDIAEGYSVSREKKESFPLTVTSAQKNPTAFYLCASSIPPFLGRDNEQFFGPGTRLTVL.